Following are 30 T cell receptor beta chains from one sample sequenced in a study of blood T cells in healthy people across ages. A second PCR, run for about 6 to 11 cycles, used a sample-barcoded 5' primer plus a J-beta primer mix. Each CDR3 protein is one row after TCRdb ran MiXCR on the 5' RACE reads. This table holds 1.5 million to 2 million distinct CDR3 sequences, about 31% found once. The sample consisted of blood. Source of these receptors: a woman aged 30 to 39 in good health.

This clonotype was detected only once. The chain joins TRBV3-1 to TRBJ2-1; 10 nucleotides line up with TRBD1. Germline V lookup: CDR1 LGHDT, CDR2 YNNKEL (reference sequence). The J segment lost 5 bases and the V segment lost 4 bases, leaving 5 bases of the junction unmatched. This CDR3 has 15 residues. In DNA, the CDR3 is TGTGCCAGCAGCCCCCGGGACAGGGGACACAATGAGCAGTTCTTC. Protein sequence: CASSPRDRGHNEQFF.

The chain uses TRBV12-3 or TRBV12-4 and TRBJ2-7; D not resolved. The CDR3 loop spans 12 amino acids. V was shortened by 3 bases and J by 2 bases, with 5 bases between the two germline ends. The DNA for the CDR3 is TGTGCCAGCAGTTTTGAACCCTACGAGCAGTACTTC. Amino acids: CASSFEPYEQYF.

The CDR3, as DNA: TGCGCCAGCAGCTCCGCCCGGACGGCGACTTGGGGCTACACCTTC. Protein: CASSSARTATWGYTF. This chain joins TRBV5-1 and TRBJ1-2; D is ambiguous. The CDR3 loop spans 15 amino acids. Trimming cost V 3 bases and J 8 bases, with 20 bases left between them. Germline assignment: CDR1 SGHRS and CDR2 YFSETQ.

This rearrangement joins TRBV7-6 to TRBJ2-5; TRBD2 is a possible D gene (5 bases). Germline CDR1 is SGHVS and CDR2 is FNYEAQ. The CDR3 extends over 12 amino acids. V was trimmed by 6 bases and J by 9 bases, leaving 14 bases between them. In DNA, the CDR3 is TGTGCCAGCAGATCGCGAGCCGGGGCCCAGTACTTC. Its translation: CASRSRAGAQYF.

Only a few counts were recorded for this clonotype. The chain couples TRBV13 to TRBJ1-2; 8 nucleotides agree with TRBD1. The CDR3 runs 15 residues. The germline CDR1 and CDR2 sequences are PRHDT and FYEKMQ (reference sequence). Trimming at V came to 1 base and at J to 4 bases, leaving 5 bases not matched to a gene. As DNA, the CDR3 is TGTGCCAGCAGCTTAGCGGGACAGGAGTTCTATGGCTACACCTTC. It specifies CASSLAGQEFYGYTF.

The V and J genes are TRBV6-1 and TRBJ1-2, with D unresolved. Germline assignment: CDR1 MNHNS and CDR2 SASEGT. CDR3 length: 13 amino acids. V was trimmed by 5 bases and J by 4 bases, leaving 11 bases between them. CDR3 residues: CASSIAVSYGYTF. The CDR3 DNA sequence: TGTGCCAGCAGTATCGCCGTCAGCTATGGCTACACCTTC.

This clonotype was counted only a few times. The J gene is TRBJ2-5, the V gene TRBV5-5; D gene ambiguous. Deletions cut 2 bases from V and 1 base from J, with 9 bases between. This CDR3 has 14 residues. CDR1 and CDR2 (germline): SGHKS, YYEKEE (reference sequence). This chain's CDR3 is CASSLEAAQETQYF. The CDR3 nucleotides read TGTGCCAGCAGCTTAGAGGCAGCCCAAGAGACCCAGTACTTC.

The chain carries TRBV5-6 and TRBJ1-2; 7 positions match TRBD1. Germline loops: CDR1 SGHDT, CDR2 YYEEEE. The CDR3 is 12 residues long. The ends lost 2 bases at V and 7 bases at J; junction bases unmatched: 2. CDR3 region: CASSFGTAGYTF. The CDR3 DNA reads TGTGCCAGCAGCTTCGGGACAGCTGGCTACACCTTC.

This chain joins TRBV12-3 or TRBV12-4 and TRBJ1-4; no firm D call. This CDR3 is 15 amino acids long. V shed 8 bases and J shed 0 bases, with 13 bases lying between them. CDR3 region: CASRRVEATNEKLFF. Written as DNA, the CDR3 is TGTGCCAGCCGCCGGGTGGAGGCAACTAATGAAAAACTGTTTTTT.

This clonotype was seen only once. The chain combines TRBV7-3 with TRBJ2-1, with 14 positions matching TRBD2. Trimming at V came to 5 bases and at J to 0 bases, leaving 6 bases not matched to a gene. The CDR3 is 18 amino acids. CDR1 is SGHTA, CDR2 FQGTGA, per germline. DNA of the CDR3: TGTGCCAGCAGCCCAGGGACTAGCGGGGGAGGCTCCTACAATGAGCAGTTCTTC. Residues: CASSPGTSGGGSYNEQFF. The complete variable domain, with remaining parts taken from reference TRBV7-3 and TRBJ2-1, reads GAGVSQTPSNKVTEKGKYVELRCDPISGHTALYWYRQSLGQGPEFLIYFQGTGAADDSGLPNDRFFAVRPEGSVSTLKIQRTERGDSAVYLCASSPGTSGGGSYNEQFFGPGTRLTVL.

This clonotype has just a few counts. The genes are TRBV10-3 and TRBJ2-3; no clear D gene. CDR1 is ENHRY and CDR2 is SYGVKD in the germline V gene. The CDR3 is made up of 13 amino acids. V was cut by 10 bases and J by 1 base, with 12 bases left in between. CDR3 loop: CANNRAGTDTQYF. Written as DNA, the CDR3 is TGTGCCAACAACAGAGCAGGCACAGATACGCAGTATTTT.

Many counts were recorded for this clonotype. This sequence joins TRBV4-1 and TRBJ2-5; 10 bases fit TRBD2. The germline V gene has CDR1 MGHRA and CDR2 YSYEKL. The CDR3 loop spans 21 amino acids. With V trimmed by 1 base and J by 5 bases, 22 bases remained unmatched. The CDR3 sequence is CASSQGSILKLAGSEPETQYF. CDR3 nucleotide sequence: TGCGCCAGCAGCCAAGGTAGCATATTGAAACTAGCGGGATCAGAACCGGAGACCCAGTACTTC.

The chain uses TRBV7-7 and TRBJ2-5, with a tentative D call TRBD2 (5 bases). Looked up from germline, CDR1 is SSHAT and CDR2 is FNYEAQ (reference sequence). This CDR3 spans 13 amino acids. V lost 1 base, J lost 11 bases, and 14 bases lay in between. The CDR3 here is CASSLGESGGQYF. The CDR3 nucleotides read TGTGCCAGCAGCTTAGGGGAAAGCGGCGGGCAGTACTTC.

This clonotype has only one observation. As DNA, the CDR3 is TGCGCCAGCAGCCAAGATTCGCACTTACCGAATCAGCCCCAGCATTTT. Protein product: CASSQDSHLPNQPQHF. This chain links TRBV4-1 with TRBJ1-5, with D hard to call. Germline lookup yields CDR1 MGHRA and CDR2 YSYEKL. With 0 bases removed from V and 4 bases from J, the gap between germline ends came to 13 bases. The CDR3 sequence is 16 residues long.

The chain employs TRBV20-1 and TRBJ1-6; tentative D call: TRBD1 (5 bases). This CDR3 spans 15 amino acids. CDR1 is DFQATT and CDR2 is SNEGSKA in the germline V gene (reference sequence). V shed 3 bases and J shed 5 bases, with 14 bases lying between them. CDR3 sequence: CSASAPGGDNSPLHF. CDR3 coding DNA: TGCAGTGCTAGTGCTCCGGGGGGTGATAATTCACCCCTCCACTTT.

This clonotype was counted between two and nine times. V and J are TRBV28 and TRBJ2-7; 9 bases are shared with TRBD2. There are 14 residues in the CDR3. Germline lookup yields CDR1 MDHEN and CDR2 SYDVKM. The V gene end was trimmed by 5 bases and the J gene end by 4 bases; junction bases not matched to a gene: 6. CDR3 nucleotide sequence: TGTGCCAGCAGTGTAGCGGGAGTGAGGTACGAGCAGTACTTC. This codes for CASSVAGVRYEQYF.

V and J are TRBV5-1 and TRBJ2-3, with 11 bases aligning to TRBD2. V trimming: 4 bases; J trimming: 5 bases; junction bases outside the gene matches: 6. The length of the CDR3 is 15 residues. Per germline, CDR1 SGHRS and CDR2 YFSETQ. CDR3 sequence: CASSHSGGAGDTQYF. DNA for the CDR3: TGCGCCAGCAGCCATAGCGGGGGGGCAGGAGATACGCAGTATTTT.

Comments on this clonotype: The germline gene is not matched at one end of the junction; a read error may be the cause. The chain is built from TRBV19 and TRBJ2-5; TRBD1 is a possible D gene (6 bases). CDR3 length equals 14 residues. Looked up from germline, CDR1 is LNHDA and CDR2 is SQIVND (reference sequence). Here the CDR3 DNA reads TGTGCCAGTAGAGACTTCGGGACACAAGGGACCCAGTACTTC. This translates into CASRDFGTQGTQYF.

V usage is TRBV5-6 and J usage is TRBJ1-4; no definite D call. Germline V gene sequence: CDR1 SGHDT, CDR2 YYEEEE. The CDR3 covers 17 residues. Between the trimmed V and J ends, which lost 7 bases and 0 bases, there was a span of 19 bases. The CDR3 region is CASSILRPTATNEKLFF. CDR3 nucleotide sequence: TGTGCCAGCTCGATATTGCGGCCGACTGCAACTAATGAAAAACTGTTTTTT. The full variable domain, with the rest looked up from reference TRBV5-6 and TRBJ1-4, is DAGVTQSPTHLIKTRGQQVTLRCSPKSGHDTVSWYQQALGQGPQFIFQYYEEEERQRGNFPDRFSGHQFPNYSSELNVNALLLGDSALYLCASSILRPTATNEKLFFGSGTQLSVL.

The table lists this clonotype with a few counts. This CDR3 is CASRLGGSLSEQYF. CDR3 nucleotides: TGTGCCAGCAGGCTAGGGGGGAGTTTGTCCGAGCAGTACTTC. The chain joins TRBV27 to TRBJ2-7; perhaps D is TRBD1 or TRBD2 (6 bases each). CDR1 and CDR2 (germline): MNHEY, SMNVEV (reference sequence). The CDR3 covers 14 residues. Deletions cut 6 bases from V and 6 bases from J, with 18 bases between.

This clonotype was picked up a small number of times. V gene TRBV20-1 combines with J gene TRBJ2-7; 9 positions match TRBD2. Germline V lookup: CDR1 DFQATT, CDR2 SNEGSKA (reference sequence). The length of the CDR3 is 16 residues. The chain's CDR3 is CSAPPTSTSGAYEQYF. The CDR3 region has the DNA TGCAGCGCTCCTCCGACTTCGACTAGCGGAGCCTACGAGCAGTACTTC.

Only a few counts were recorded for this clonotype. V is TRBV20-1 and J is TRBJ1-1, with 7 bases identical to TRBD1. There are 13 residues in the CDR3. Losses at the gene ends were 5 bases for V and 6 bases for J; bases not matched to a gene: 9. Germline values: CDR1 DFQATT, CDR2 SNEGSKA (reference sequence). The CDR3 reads CSADRQGKSEAFF. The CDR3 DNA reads TGCAGTGCTGATAGACAGGGCAAGTCTGAAGCTTTCTTT.

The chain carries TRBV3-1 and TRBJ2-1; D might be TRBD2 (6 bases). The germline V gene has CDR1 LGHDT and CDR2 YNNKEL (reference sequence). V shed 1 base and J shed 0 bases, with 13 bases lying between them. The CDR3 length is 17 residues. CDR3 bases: TGTGCCAGCAGCCAAGTATGGGGGGACCCCTCCTACAATGAGCAGTTCTTC. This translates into CASSQVWGDPSYNEQFF.

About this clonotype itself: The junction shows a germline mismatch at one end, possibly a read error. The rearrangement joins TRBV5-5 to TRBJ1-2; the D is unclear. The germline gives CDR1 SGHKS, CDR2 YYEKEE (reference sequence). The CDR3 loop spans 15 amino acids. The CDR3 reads CASSLGRYGNYGHTF. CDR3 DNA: TGTGCCAGCAGCCTGGGAAGATACGGGAACTATGGCCACACCTTC.

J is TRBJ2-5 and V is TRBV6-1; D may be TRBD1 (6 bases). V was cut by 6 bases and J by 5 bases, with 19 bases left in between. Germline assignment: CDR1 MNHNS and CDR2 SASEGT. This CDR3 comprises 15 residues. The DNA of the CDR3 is TGTGCCAGCAGGGTCTTCCACAGGGTCGTCGAGACCCAGTACTTC. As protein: CASRVFHRVVETQYF.

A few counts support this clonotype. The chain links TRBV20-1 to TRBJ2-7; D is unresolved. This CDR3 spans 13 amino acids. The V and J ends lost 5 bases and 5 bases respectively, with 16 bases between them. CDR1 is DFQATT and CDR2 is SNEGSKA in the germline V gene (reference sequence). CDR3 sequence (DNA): TGCAGTGCTTGGAACCCCCGGCGCAACGAGCAGTACTTC. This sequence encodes CSAWNPRRNEQYF.

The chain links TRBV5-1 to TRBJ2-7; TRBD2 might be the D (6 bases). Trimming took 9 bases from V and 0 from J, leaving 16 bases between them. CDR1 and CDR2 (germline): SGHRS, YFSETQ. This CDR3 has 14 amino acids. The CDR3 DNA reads TGCGCCACCACGAGCGGGCCCGACTCCTACGAGCAGTACTTC. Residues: CATTSGPDSYEQYF.

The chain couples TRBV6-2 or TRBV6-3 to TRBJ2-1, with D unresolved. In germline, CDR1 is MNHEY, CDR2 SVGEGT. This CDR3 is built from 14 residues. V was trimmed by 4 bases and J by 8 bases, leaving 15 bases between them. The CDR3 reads CASSSTSTVDEQFF. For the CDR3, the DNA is TGTGCCAGCAGTTCCACGTCTACTGTCGATGAGCAGTTCTTC.

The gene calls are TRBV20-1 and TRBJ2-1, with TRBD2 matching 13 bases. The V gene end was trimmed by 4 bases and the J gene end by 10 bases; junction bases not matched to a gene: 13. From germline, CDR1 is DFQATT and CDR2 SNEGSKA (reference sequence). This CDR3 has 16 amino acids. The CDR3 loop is CSATGTSGAQEREQFF. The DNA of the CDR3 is TGCAGTGCTACCGGGACTAGCGGGGCCCAGGAACGGGAGCAGTTCTTC.

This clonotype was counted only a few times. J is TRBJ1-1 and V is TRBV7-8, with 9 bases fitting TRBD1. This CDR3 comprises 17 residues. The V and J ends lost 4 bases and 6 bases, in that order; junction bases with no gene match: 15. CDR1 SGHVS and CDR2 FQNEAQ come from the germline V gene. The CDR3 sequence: CASSSRTGEARFPEAFF. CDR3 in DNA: TGTGCCAGCAGCTCTCGGACAGGGGAGGCTCGGTTTCCTGAAGCTTTCTTT. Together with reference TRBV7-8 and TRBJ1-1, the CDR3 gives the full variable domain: GAGVSQSPRYKVAKRGQDVALRCDPISGHVSLFWYQQALGQGPEFLTYFQNEAQLDKSGLPSDRFFAERPEGSVSTLKIQRTQQEDSAVYLCASSSRTGEARFPEAFFGQGTRLTVV.